What follows is one T cell receptor beta chain and its context. This sample is part of a study of blood T cell repertoires in COVID-19. Across the study: Sources were T cells, B-cell-depleted T cells, or PBMCs; the material itself was cDNA or gDNA.

Germline CDR1 SNHLY, CDR2 FYNNEI. The CDR3 contains 15 residues. J lost 0 bases, V lost 6 bases, and 2 bases had no gene match. Profiling relied on immunoSEQ multiplex PCR, and the TCRdb table lists in-frame clones only, not all of them. The sample yields 150,000 to 200,000 clones, around 86% seen once. The sample taken for sequencing was peripheral blood. V gene TRBV2 combines with J gene TRBJ2-1; TRBD2 aligns across 10 bases. This clonotype was sampled from a woman older than 75 in a cohort sampled during active or convalescent COVID-19. The CDR3 DNA reads as TGTGCCAGCAGCCTAGCGGGGGACTCCTACAATGAGCAGTTCTTC. It specifies CASSLAGDSYNEQFF.